This passage covers 23 T cell receptor beta chains from one sample sequenced in a study of T cell repertoires in ileal Crohn's disease. The repertoire was sequenced with immunoSEQ multiplex PCR; TCRdb's copy has only in-frame clones and lacks some. Among roughly 13,000 clones, 60% to 85% were seen once, and the ten largest hold under 5%. Sequencing used ileal tissue. The origin of the receptors is an adult with Crohn's disease.

J is TRBJ1-4 and V is TRBV19; 8 positions agree with TRBD1. Per the germline V gene, CDR1 is LNHDA and CDR2 is SQIVND (reference sequence). The CDR3 has 16 residues. Trimming removed 4 bases from V and 1 base from J; junction bases left unmatched: 5. CDR3 nucleotide sequence: TGTGCCAGTAGTACACACAGGGGGAAAACTAATGAAAAACTGTTTTTT. It specifies CASSTHRGKTNEKLFF.

The chain recombines TRBV6-5 with TRBJ2-7; 12 nucleotides line up with TRBD2. The CDR3 runs 15 residues. Germline V gene sequence: CDR1 MNHEY, CDR2 SVGAGI. V trimming: 5 bases; J trimming: 4 bases; junction bases outside the gene matches: 6. The CDR3 DNA follows: TGTGCCAGCAGTAACGGACTAGCGGGGTTGTACGAGCAGTACTTC. Its protein is CASSNGLAGLYEQYF.

The rearrangement links TRBV4-1 to TRBJ1-2; 8 bases align to TRBD1. Germline V gene sequence: CDR1 MGHRA, CDR2 YSYEKL. This CDR3 is built from 18 residues. With 0 bases clipped from V and 7 bases from J, the junction kept 16 bases outside the gene matches. CDR3 sequence: CASSQDLTGDAPLSGYTF. The CDR3 DNA follows: TGCGCCAGCAGCCAAGACCTGACAGGGGATGCCCCCTTATCTGGCTACACCTTC.

This chain uses TRBV11-2 with TRBJ2-1; maybe TRBD2 (6 bases). This CDR3 comprises 17 residues. Trimming took 6 bases from V and 0 from J, leaving 18 bases between them. CDR1 SGHAT and CDR2 FQNNGV come from the germline V gene. The chain's CDR3 is CASSHGGGRNSYNEQFF. The DNA of the CDR3 is TGTGCCAGCAGTCACGGGGGTGGGCGGAACTCCTACAATGAGCAGTTCTTC. Looking up the rest from reference TRBV11-2 and TRBJ2-1 gives the full variable domain: EAGVAQSPRYKIIEKRQSVAFWCNPISGHATLYWYQQILGQGPKLLIQFQNNGVVDDSQLPKDRFSAERLKGVDSTLKIQPAKLEDSAVYLCASSHGGGRNSYNEQFFGPGTRLTVL.

The J gene is TRBJ1-2, the V gene TRBV9; tentatively, D is TRBD1 (5 bases). CDR3 length: 18 amino acids. CDR1 is SGDLS, CDR2 YYNGEE, per germline. Between the trimmed V and J ends, which lost 0 bases and 8 bases, there was a span of 26 bases. DNA of the CDR3: TGTGCCAGCAGCGTAGCCCTGGGGGGAGGGGTTCCTTCTCGCGGCTACACCTTC. Residues: CASSVALGGGVPSRGYTF.

This clone was seen once. The chain joins TRBV18 to TRBJ1-2; D call uncertain. The CDR3 is 15 amino acids. The V gene lost 2 bases and the J gene lost 4 bases, with 14 bases spanning the gap. Looked up from germline, CDR1 is KGHSH and CDR2 is LQKENI. This CDR3 is CASSPASGQIYGYTF. The CDR3 DNA is TGTGCCAGCTCACCAGCTAGTGGCCAGATCTATGGCTACACCTTC.

The rearrangement uses TRBV6-1 and TRBJ2-1; maybe TRBD2 (6 bases). V shed 3 bases and J shed 1 base, with 16 bases lying between them. The CDR3 consists of 17 residues. Germline-derived CDR1 and CDR2 are MNHNS and SASEGT. The CDR3 region is CASSERVGGKSYNEQFF. Here the CDR3 DNA reads TGTGCCAGCAGTGAGAGAGTTGGGGGGAAGTCCTACAATGAGCAGTTCTTC.

This clone has only one observation. This chain uses TRBV9 with TRBJ2-1; D is possibly TRBD2 (7 bases). The V gene's germline CDR1 is SGDLS and CDR2 YYNGEE. The CDR3 has 15 amino acids. The V gene lost 5 bases and the J gene lost 0 bases, with 12 bases spanning the gap. The CDR3 loop reads CASSLGGDSYNEQFF. The DNA for the CDR3 is TGTGCCAGCAGTCTAGGGGGGGACTCCTACAATGAGCAGTTCTTC. Full variable domain (rest looked up from reference TRBV9 and TRBJ2-1): DSGVTQTPKHLITATGQRVTLRCSPRSGDLSVYWYQQSLDQGLQFLIQYYNGEERAKGNILERFSAQQFPDLHSELNLSSLELGDSALYFCASSLGGDSYNEQFFGPGTRLTVL.

The V and J genes are TRBV29-1 and TRBJ2-5; maybe TRBD2 (7 bases). This CDR3 contains 14 residues. Germline loops: CDR1 SQVTM, CDR2 ANQGSEA. The ends were cut back, 5 bases at V and 0 bases at J, with 13 bases in the middle. This chain's CDR3 is CSVWGGQNQETQYF. The CDR3 DNA reads TGCAGCGTTTGGGGGGGGCAAAACCAAGAGACCCAGTACTTC.

The rearrangement links TRBV28 to TRBJ1-5, with TRBD1 as a possible D gene (6 bases). The CDR3 consists of 15 residues. Germline V gives CDR1 MDHEN, CDR2 SYDVKM. Deletions cut 6 bases from V and 4 bases from J, with 16 bases between. CDR3 in DNA: TGTGCCAGCAGACAACAGGGTGGTAGTAATCAGCCCCAGCATTTT. Translation: CASRQQGGSNQPQHF.

As DNA, the CDR3 is TGTGCCTGGAGTGTACTTAGACTAGCGGGGCGGGAGACCCAGTACTTC. Its protein product is CAWSVLRLAGRETQYF. This chain connects TRBV30 to TRBJ2-5; 11 bases are shared with TRBD2. With V trimmed by 0 bases and J by 5 bases, 8 bases remained unmatched. CDR1 is GTSNPN and CDR2 is SVGIG in the germline V gene (reference sequence). The CDR3 consists of 16 residues.

The chain combines TRBV7-8 with TRBJ1-1, with D possibly matching TRBD1 (6 bases). Germline V gene data show CDR1 as SGHVS and CDR2 as FQNEAQ. This CDR3 spans 15 amino acids. V was cut by 3 bases and J by 4 bases, with 15 bases left in between. The CDR3 is CASSLYGGLGTEAFF. The CDR3 DNA is TGTGCCAGCAGCTTGTACGGGGGGCTGGGCACTGAAGCTTTCTTT.

This clone was detected a few times. The rearrangement uses TRBV30 and TRBJ1-4, with a weak D call TRBD1 (6 bases). The V end lost 7 bases, the J end lost 7 bases, and 16 bases lay between the germline ends. Looked up from germline, CDR1 is GTSNPN and CDR2 is SVGIG (reference sequence). The CDR3 length is 13 residues. In DNA, the CDR3 is TGTGCCTCTTACCAGGGGAGAAGTGAAAAACTGTTTTTT. This translates into CASYQGRSEKLFF.

This chain uses TRBV29-1 with TRBJ2-7; TRBD1 aligns across 9 bases. V gave up 5 bases and J gave up 0 bases; unmatched junction bases: 8. CDR3 size: 15 residues. CDR1 and CDR2 from the germline V gene are SQVTM and ANQGSEA. CDR3 DNA sequence: TGCAGCGTTACGCCCACAGGGGGCTCCTCCTACGAGCAGTACTTC. It codes for CSVTPTGGSSYEQYF.

CDR3 residues: CASSLGTREYEQYF. The CDR3 region has the DNA TGTGCCAGCAGCTTGGGGACACGGGAGTACGAGCAGTACTTC. The V gene is TRBV5-4, the J gene TRBJ2-7, with a possible D match to TRBD2 (6 bases). The CDR3 has 14 residues. The V gene lost 0 bases and the J gene lost 4 bases, with 11 bases spanning the gap. Germline-derived CDR1 and CDR2 are SGHNT and YYREEE (reference sequence).

The chain recombines TRBV6-4 with TRBJ2-7; weak D call: TRBD2 (5 bases). The V end was cut by 5 bases, the J end by 7 bases, with 15 bases between. CDR1 MRHNA and CDR2 SNTAGT come from the germline V gene. The CDR3 is 13 residues long. CDR3 nucleotide sequence: TGTGCCAGCAGTCAAGACGGGGTGGGGGAGCAGTACTTC. Translating gives CASSQDGVGEQYF.

This rearrangement joins TRBV5-4 to TRBJ1-2; TRBD1 might be the D (5 bases). This CDR3 region has 14 residues. The germline V gene encodes CDR1 SGHNT and CDR2 YYREEE (reference sequence). Trimming shortened V by 4 bases and J by 2 bases, and 12 bases separated the two germline ends. For the CDR3, the DNA is TGTGCCAGCAGCAGTGGAGGGGACAACTATGGCTACACCTTC. This translates into CASSSGGDNYGYTF.

This clone was counted between two and nine times. The CDR3 DNA reads TGTGCCAGCAGCAACGGACTAGCGGGGGGTTACAATGAGCAGTTCTTC. Its protein is CASSNGLAGGYNEQFF. V and J are TRBV5-4 and TRBJ2-1; 14 bases are shared with TRBD2. V lost 4 bases and J lost 4; bases outside the gene matches: 4. The CDR3 consists of 16 residues. Germline lookup yields CDR1 SGHNT and CDR2 YYREEE (reference sequence).

This chain connects TRBV7-8 to TRBJ1-5; no reliable D call. Germline values: CDR1 SGHVS, CDR2 FQNEAQ. This CDR3 region has 13 residues. V lost 5 bases, J lost 7 bases, and 12 bases lay in between. The CDR3 DNA reads as TGTGCCAGCAGCCTTGTGGTTGAGCAGCCCCAGCATTTT. Translation: CASSLVVEQPQHF.

The chain employs TRBV15 and TRBJ1-2, with D unclear. Looked up from germline, CDR1 is LNHNV and CDR2 is YYDKDF (reference sequence). The germline V and J ends were trimmed by 0 bases and 5 bases, with 13 bases remaining between them. This CDR3 is 15 amino acids long. This CDR3 reads CATSRDRSSSYGYTF. The CDR3 DNA sequence: TGTGCCACCAGCAGAGACAGGTCTTCGTCTTATGGCTACACCTTC.

CDR3 amino acids: CASSALTVNTEAFF. CDR3 nucleotides: TGCGCCAGCAGCGCATTGACAGTGAACACTGAAGCTTTCTTT. The rearrangement uses TRBV5-1 and TRBJ1-1, with D maybe TRBD1 (5 bases). V was shortened by 4 bases and J by 0 bases, with 10 bases between the two germline ends. The CDR3 covers 14 residues. Germline-derived CDR1 and CDR2 are SGHRS and YFSETQ. Full variable domain (outside the CDR3, taken from reference TRBV5-1 and TRBJ1-1): KAGVTQTPRYLIKTRGQQVTLSCSPISGHRSVSWYQQTPGQGLQFLFEYFSETQRNKGNFPGRFSGRQFSNSRSEMNVSTLELGDSALYLCASSALTVNTEAFFGQGTRLTVV.

V gene TRBV11-3 combines with J gene TRBJ2-3; TRBD1 agrees at 9 bases. Germline CDR1 and CDR2: SGHNT and YENEEA. The CDR3 contains 16 residues. The ends lost 3 bases at V and 2 bases at J; junction bases unmatched: 6. CDR3 sequence: CASSLGTGLNTDTQYF. CDR3 bases: TGTGCCAGCAGCTTGGGGACAGGGCTTAACACAGATACGCAGTATTTT.

Here the CDR3 reads CASSFSASQPQHF. In DNA, the CDR3 is TGTGCCAGCAGCTTTAGTGCGTCGCAGCCCCAGCATTTT. The chain carries TRBV7-6 and TRBJ1-5; D call uncertain. Germline values: CDR1 SGHVS, CDR2 FNYEAQ. The CDR3 loop spans 13 amino acids. V was trimmed by 3 bases and J by 7 bases, leaving 10 bases between them.